These 27 T cell receptor beta chains came from one sample sequenced in a study of identical twins. Using its own MiXCR run on the 5' RACE reads, TCRdb lists one record per CDR3 protein. This sample carries some 710,000 distinct CDR3 sequences, over 5% of them seen once, and the ten largest clones take 1.5% to 2%. The specimen sequenced was naive T cells sorted from blood. The receptor set was obtained from a man aged 18 to 29 in good health.

Only a few counts were recorded for this clonotype. This chain uses TRBV5-1 with TRBJ1-4, with TRBD1 as a possible D gene (5 bases). The germline V gene has CDR1 SGHRS and CDR2 YFSETQ. The CDR3 is made up of 14 amino acids. V lost 4 bases, J lost 7 bases, and 14 bases lay in between. This CDR3 reads CASSTGRGSEKLFF. For the CDR3, the DNA is TGCGCCAGCAGCACTGGACGGGGGAGTGAAAAACTGTTTTTT.

This clonotype appeared a few times. This chain connects TRBV6-2 or TRBV6-3 to TRBJ2-2; tentative D call: TRBD2 (6 bases). The CDR3 spans 19 residues. Germline-derived CDR1 and CDR2 are MNHEY and SVGEGT. V lost 0 bases, J lost 6 bases, and 23 bases lay in between. CDR3 sequence (DNA): TGTGCCAGCAGTTACTCGAAAATCCGGGGGATAGTTTTGGCCGGGGAGCTGTTTTTT. It specifies CASSYSKIRGIVLAGELFF.

This clonotype came up many times. The chain couples TRBV29-1 to TRBJ2-7, with TRBD1 matching over 7 bases. This CDR3 is built from 14 residues. Germline V gives CDR1 SQVTM, CDR2 ANQGSEA. J lost 2 bases, V lost 5 bases, and 9 bases had no gene match. The CDR3, as DNA: TGCAGCGTTAAACGGGACAGCGATACCTACGAGCAGTACTTC. Its protein is CSVKRDSDTYEQYF.

This clonotype was found a few times. The chain employs TRBV4-1 and TRBJ2-3; D call uncertain. CDR3 length equals 15 residues. V gave up 1 base and J gave up 0 bases, with 8 bases separating them. Germline V gene sequence: CDR1 MGHRA, CDR2 YSYEKL. The CDR3 protein is CASSQVGQSTDTQYF. CDR3 bases: TGCGCCAGCAGCCAAGTCGGGCAGAGCACAGATACGCAGTATTTT.

Note on this clonotype: A much larger clone sits a single nucleotide away, making a read error possible. The chain joins TRBV29-1 to TRBJ2-1, with D tentatively TRBD2 (6 bases). Germline loops: CDR1 SQVTM, CDR2 ANQGSEA. The CDR3 runs to 14 residues. The V gene lost 7 bases and the J gene lost 6 bases, with 19 bases spanning the gap. CDR3 nucleotide sequence: TGCAGCGGTGGGATCCTAGAGCGGGCCAATGAGCAGTTCTTC. Residues: CSGGILERANEQFF.

The CDR3 bases are TGTGCTAGTGGTTTGACCACCACAGATACGCAGTATTTT. This codes for CASGLTTTDTQYF. This chain joins TRBV12-5 and TRBJ2-3, with D unresolved. Between the trimmed V and J ends, which lost 2 bases and 2 bases, there was a span of 5 bases. This CDR3 has 13 residues. Germline CDR1 and CDR2: LGHNT and FRNRAP.

This rearrangement joins TRBV28 to TRBJ1-1, with D hard to call. V gave up 6 bases and J gave up 1 base, with 12 bases separating them. CDR1 and CDR2 (germline): MDHEN, SYDVKM. This CDR3 contains 14 residues. CDR3 coding DNA: TGTGCCAGCAGCCCCCCCGGTTGGAACACTGAAGCTTTCTTT. Residues: CASSPPGWNTEAFF.

This clonotype was seen many times. The gene calls are TRBV4-1 and TRBJ2-1; the match to TRBD1 covers 8 bases. Looked up from germline, CDR1 is MGHRA and CDR2 is YSYEKL. This CDR3 comprises 15 residues. Trimming at V came to 4 bases and at J to 3 bases, leaving 5 bases not matched to a gene. CDR3 sequence (DNA): TGCGCCAGCAGCCTTACGGACAGGGACTACAATGAGCAGTTCTTC. Protein: CASSLTDRDYNEQFF.

This clonotype was observed at least ten times. This chain uses TRBV20-1 with TRBJ2-1; D gene ambiguous. Trimming took off 1 base at V and 8 bases at J, with 3 bases between the two ends. This CDR3 has 10 amino acids. The germline V gene encodes CDR1 DFQATT and CDR2 SNEGSKA (reference sequence). The CDR3 here is CSARAYEQFF. CDR3 nucleotides: TGCAGTGCTAGAGCATATGAGCAGTTCTTC.

This clonotype appeared a few times. J is TRBJ2-5 and V is TRBV24-1; 7 bases align to TRBD1. Per the germline V gene, CDR1 is KGHDR and CDR2 is SFDVKD. The CDR3 length is 15 residues. The V gene end was trimmed by 4 bases and the J gene end by 4 bases; junction bases not matched to a gene: 8. For the CDR3, the DNA is TGTGCCACCAGTGAAACAGGGGCCCGAGGAGAGACCCAGTACTTC. Protein product: CATSETGARGETQYF.

This clonotype was recorded many times. This chain joins TRBV29-1 and TRBJ2-5, with 10 bases fitting TRBD2. CDR1 is SQVTM and CDR2 is ANQGSEA in the germline V gene. Trimming removed 6 bases from V and 5 bases from J; junction bases left unmatched: 12. There are 15 residues in the CDR3. CDR3 protein: CSVEPGLATGETQYF. The CDR3 DNA follows: TGCAGCGTCGAACCGGGACTAGCGACCGGGGAGACCCAGTACTTC. Based on the CDR3 plus reference TRBV29-1 and TRBJ2-5, the full variable domain is SAVISQKPSRDICQRGTSLTIQCQVDSQVTMMFWYRQQPGQSLTLIATANQGSEATYESGFVIDKFPISRPNLTFSTLTVSNMSPEDSSIYLCSVEPGLATGETQYFGPGTRLLVL.

This clonotype was recorded at least ten times. The V and J genes are TRBV12-3 or TRBV12-4 and TRBJ1-5, with no clear D. The V end was cut by 3 bases, the J end by 1 base, with 10 bases between. The CDR3 has 15 residues. CDR3 bases: TGTGCCAGCAGTTTTGGGCGGGAAAGCAATCAGCCCCAGCATTTT. Translation: CASSFGRESNQPQHF.

This clonotype was seen a few times. The chain uses TRBV29-1 and TRBJ2-3; TRBD2 is a possible D gene (6 bases). Germline assignment: CDR1 SQVTM and CDR2 ANQGSEA. Between the trimmed V and J ends, which lost 2 bases and 4 bases, there was a span of 13 bases. This CDR3 has 14 residues. The CDR3 reads CSVEYGGEADTQYF. For the CDR3, the DNA is TGCAGCGTTGAATACGGGGGAGAAGCAGATACGCAGTATTTT.

This clonotype has a count of ten or more. The chain is built from TRBV6-5 and TRBJ2-1; TRBD1 is a possible D gene (6 bases). Germline-derived CDR1 and CDR2 are MNHEY and SVGAGI. The germline V and J ends were trimmed by 4 bases and 9 bases, with 13 bases remaining between them. The CDR3 loop spans 13 amino acids. The CDR3 coding sequence is TGTGCCAGCAGTTCCCAGGGGTTTGGTGAGCAGTTCTTC. Translation: CASSSQGFGEQFF.

This clonotype has a count of ten or more. The V call is TRBV5-1, the J call TRBJ2-1; TRBD2 agrees at 9 bases. Germline V gene data show CDR1 as SGHRS and CDR2 as YFSETQ. The J segment lost 3 bases and the V segment lost 5 bases, leaving 6 bases of the junction unmatched. CDR3 length: 15 residues. CDR3 in amino acids: CASSTPSGIYNEQFF. CDR3 nucleotide sequence: TGCGCCAGCAGTACCCCTAGCGGGATCTACAATGAGCAGTTCTTC.

The table lists this clonotype with a few counts. The chain employs TRBV6-5 and TRBJ2-5, with D maybe TRBD1 (5 bases). The CDR3 has 14 residues. Per the germline V gene, CDR1 is MNHEY and CDR2 is SVGAGI. The ends were cut back, 3 bases at V and 2 bases at J, with 10 bases in the middle. The CDR3 nucleotides read TGTGCCAGCAGTTATGACCCAGGGCAAGAGACCCAGTACTTC. This gives the protein CASSYDPGQETQYF.

In this sample, this clonotype turned up a few times. This chain connects TRBV4-3 to TRBJ2-1; D possibly corresponds to TRBD2 (5 bases). V was pared by 0 bases and J by 2 bases, with 14 bases between. There are 17 residues in the CDR3. Germline V lookup: CDR1 LGHNA, CDR2 YSLEER. CDR3 protein: CASSQDLATGAYNEQFF. DNA of the CDR3: TGCGCCAGCAGCCAAGATTTAGCGACTGGGGCCTACAATGAGCAGTTCTTC.

This clonotype came up many times. The chain couples TRBV6-5 to TRBJ2-5; 10 positions match TRBD2. This CDR3 has 16 amino acids. V lost 0 bases to trimming and J lost 4 bases; unmatched junction nucleotides: 5. Germline-derived CDR1 and CDR2 are MNHEY and SVGAGI. The CDR3 DNA reads as TGTGCCAGCAGTTACTCCCGAGCGGGAGGGAGAGAGACCCAGTACTTC. Translating it yields CASSYSRAGGRETQYF.

This clonotype occurred many times. The rearrangement links TRBV20-1 to TRBJ2-3, with D perhaps given as TRBD1 or TRBD2 (5 bases each). CDR3 length equals 13 residues. Germline CDR1 is DFQATT and CDR2 is SNEGSKA (reference sequence). Trimming took off 0 bases at V and 3 bases at J, with 7 bases between the two ends. CDR3 bases: TGCAGTGCTAGAGATTGGGGGACAGATACGCAGTATTTT. It specifies CSARDWGTDTQYF.

This clonotype was detected many times. The genes are TRBV20-1 and TRBJ2-1; 10 nucleotides line up with TRBD2. This CDR3 region has 16 residues. CDR1 DFQATT and CDR2 SNEGSKA come from the germline V gene (reference sequence). V shed 2 bases, J shed 3 bases, and the junction held 7 bases outside the gene matches. The CDR3 bases are TGCAGTGCTAGACGGTGGCTAGCGGGAGTCTACAATGAGCAGTTCTTC. As protein: CSARRWLAGVYNEQFF.

This clonotype was found a few times. This chain links TRBV7-9 with TRBJ1-2; D is unresolved. Trimming shortened V by 1 base and J by 1 base, and 7 bases separated the two germline ends. This CDR3 region has 14 residues. Germline CDR1 SEHNR, CDR2 FQNEAQ (reference sequence). The CDR3, as DNA: TGTGCCAGCAGCTTAGGAGACAATAACTATGGCTACACCTTC. Amino acids: CASSLGDNNYGYTF.

This clonotype has just a few counts. The chain links TRBV30 to TRBJ2-7; the D is unclear. Looked up from germline, CDR1 is GTSNPN and CDR2 is SVGIG (reference sequence). CDR3 length equals 11 residues. With 7 bases removed from V and 2 bases from J, the gap between germline ends came to 9 bases. This CDR3 reads CALADPYEQYF. CDR3 coding DNA: TGTGCCTTGGCCGACCCCTACGAGCAGTACTTC.

This clonotype was seen a handful of times. The chain is built from TRBV4-2 and TRBJ2-7, with D hard to call. Trimming cost V 0 bases and J 7 bases, with 19 bases left between them. The germline V gene has CDR1 LGHNA and CDR2 YNFKEQ. This CDR3 is 16 amino acids long. For the CDR3, the DNA is TGTGCCAGCAGCCAAGATTTGTGGAGCGACTCGGGTGAGCAGTACTTC. Translating it yields CASSQDLWSDSGEQYF.

This clonotype was seen at least ten times. This chain connects TRBV28 to TRBJ2-3, with D possibly TRBD2 on 5 matching bases. The ends were cut back, 3 bases at V and 6 bases at J, with 10 bases in the middle. Germline values: CDR1 MDHEN, CDR2 SYDVKM. CDR3 length: 13 residues. The CDR3 DNA reads as TGTGCCAGCAGTTTCTCCGGGATGGATACGCAGTATTTT. Translation: CASSFSGMDTQYF.

This clonotype was found many times. The chain recombines TRBV5-5 with TRBJ1-6, with TRBD1 identical over 8 bases. The germline CDR1 and CDR2 sequences are SGHKS and YYEKEE (reference sequence). CDR3 length: 15 residues. The J segment lost 7 bases and the V segment lost 0 bases, leaving 3 bases of the junction unmatched. DNA of the CDR3: TGTGCCAGCAGCTTGGGACAGGGGCGGAATTCACCCCTCCACTTT. Protein: CASSLGQGRNSPLHF.

This clonotype has ten or more counts. The J gene is TRBJ1-2, the V gene TRBV5-1; possible D gene TRBD1, 6 bases. The CDR3 runs to 14 residues. CDR1 is SGHRS and CDR2 is YFSETQ in the germline V gene. Trimming stripped 2 bases from V and 0 bases from J, with 8 bases between. CDR3 loop: CASSLTGPNYGYTF. The CDR3 coding sequence is TGCGCCAGCAGCTTAACAGGGCCTAACTATGGCTACACCTTC.

This clonotype showed up many times. This chain uses TRBV24-1 with TRBJ2-3, with 9 bases matching TRBD2. The J segment lost 4 bases and the V segment lost 6 bases, leaving 7 bases of the junction unmatched. The length of the CDR3 is 15 residues. The V gene's germline CDR1 is KGHDR and CDR2 SFDVKD. The CDR3 region has the DNA TGTGCCACCAGTCACCGCGGGAGGGCTTCAGATACGCAGTATTTT. Translated, it gives CATSHRGRASDTQYF.